One sample yielded the 10 T cell receptor beta chains listed below, sequenced in a study of blood T cell repertoires in COVID-19. The data were produced by immunoSEQ multiplex PCR, yet TCRdb's version contains in-frame clones alone and is incomplete. The table has 140,000 to 150,000 clones, about 87% seen once. Input material: peripheral blood. These receptor sequences come from a woman aged 45-65 years with acute or convalescent COVID-19.

The chain carries TRBV7-3 and TRBJ2-3; 8 bases are a match to TRBD1. The length of the CDR3 is 15 residues. V lost 2 bases and J lost 7; bases outside the gene matches: 8. Germline V gene sequence: CDR1 SGHTA, CDR2 FQGTGA. CDR3 region: CASSLAGQGMNTQYF. For the CDR3, the DNA is TGTGCCAGCAGCTTAGCCGGACAGGGCATGAATACGCAGTATTTT.

The chain employs TRBV5-6 and TRBJ2-2; 8 bases map to TRBD2. Trimming cost V 2 bases and J 6 bases; bases outside gene matches: 6. The length of the CDR3 is 15 residues. In germline, CDR1 is SGHDT, CDR2 YYEEEE. CDR3 bases: TGTGCCAGCAGCTTCGGGAGGGCTATAGCCGGGGAGCTGTTTTTT. Protein product: CASSFGRAIAGELFF.

This clone came up once. This chain uses TRBV7-7 with TRBJ2-5, with 10 nucleotides matching TRBD1. The V segment lost 6 bases and the J segment 0 bases; nucleotides outside the gene matches: 7. This CDR3 region has 16 residues. Germline V gene lookup returns CDR1 SSHAT and CDR2 FNYEAQ (reference sequence). This CDR3 is CASRLGTGANQETQYF. The CDR3 nucleotides are TGTGCCAGCAGGCTCGGGACAGGGGCCAACCAAGAGACCCAGTACTTC.

CDR3 DNA sequence: TGTGCCAGCAGTTCCCATTCCGGGGTCTCCTACAATGAGCAGTTCTTC. Encoded protein: CASSSHSGVSYNEQFF. V and J are TRBV28 and TRBJ2-1; a weak D match, TRBD2 (5 bases). CDR1 is MDHEN and CDR2 is SYDVKM in the germline V gene. Trimming shortened V by 4 bases and J by 0 bases, and 13 bases separated the two germline ends. The CDR3 runs 16 residues.

This chain joins TRBV7-3 and TRBJ2-6; 9 bases are shared with TRBD1. Looked up from germline, CDR1 is SGHTA and CDR2 is FQGTGA. The CDR3 has 18 amino acids. Trimming removed 5 bases from V and 1 base from J; junction bases left unmatched: 9. The CDR3 DNA follows: TGTGCCAGCAGCCTACAGGGGGCCCTTTTATCTGGGGCCAACGTCCTGACTTTC. Translated: CASSLQGALLSGANVLTF.

This sequence joins TRBV5-5 and TRBJ2-1, with 11 positions matching TRBD2. The J segment lost 9 bases and the V segment lost 6 bases, leaving 11 bases of the junction unmatched. This CDR3 region has 15 residues. The V gene's germline CDR1 is SGHKS and CDR2 YYEKEE (reference sequence). Here the CDR3 reads CASTFQTSGRVEQFF. CDR3 DNA: TGTGCCAGCACCTTCCAAACTAGCGGGAGAGTTGAGCAGTTCTTC.

The chain has TRBV28 and TRBJ2-5; 12 bases agree with TRBD2. The germline V gene encodes CDR1 MDHEN and CDR2 SYDVKM. The trim removed 2 bases at V and 4 bases at J, leaving 11 bases unmatched. This CDR3 is built from 18 residues. CDR3 DNA: TGTGCCAGCAGTTTAGTGAATCTAGCGGGAGGGCCCGGAGAGACCCAGTACTTC. Translating it yields CASSLVNLAGGPGETQYF.

V usage is TRBV30 and J usage is TRBJ2-7; the D gene is possibly TRBD1 (6 bases). Germline CDR1 GTSNPN, CDR2 SVGIG (reference sequence). Between the trimmed V and J ends, which lost 3 bases and 2 bases, there was a span of 11 bases. CDR3 size: 13 residues. CDR3 residues: CAWSAGTPYEQYF. The CDR3 DNA sequence: TGTGCCTGGAGCGCCGGGACACCCTACGAGCAGTACTTC. Filled out from reference TRBV30 and TRBJ2-7, the complete variable domain reads SQTIHQWPATLVQPVGSPLSLECTVEGTSNPNLYWYRQAAGRGLQLLFYSVGIGQISSEVPQNLSASRPQDRQFILSSKKLLLSDSGFYLCAWSAGTPYEQYFGPGTRLTVT.

The chain couples TRBV30 to TRBJ1-4; D unresolved. V dropped 0 bases and J dropped 8 bases, with 7 bases sitting between them. Germline CDR1 reads GTSNPN; CDR2 reads SVGIG (reference sequence). The CDR3 spans 12 residues. The CDR3 sequence: CAWSVTGEKLFF. In DNA, the CDR3 is TGTGCCTGGAGTGTAACGGGGGAAAAACTGTTTTTT.

The chain joins TRBV6-6 to TRBJ2-2, with no clear D. V was shortened by 6 bases and J by 3 bases, with 8 bases between the two germline ends. The CDR3 totals 13 residues. Germline V CDR1 and CDR2: MNHNY, SVGAGI (reference sequence). CDR3 sequence reads: CASRGEYTGELFF. The CDR3 nucleotides are TGTGCCAGCAGGGGCGAATACACCGGGGAGCTGTTTTTT.